Here is one T cell receptor (beta chain) with its context. Its matching antigen is unknown. The protocol was immunoSEQ multiplex PCR, while the TCRdb copy is restricted to in-frame clones and leaves out a portion. The sample shows about 86,000 clones, around 90% of them seen only once. The germline V gene encodes CDR1 SGHTA and CDR2 FQGTGA. J lost 5 bases, V lost 4 bases, and 23 bases had no gene match. The CDR3 is 21 residues long. The data were obtained in a study of graft-versus-host responses after intestinal transplantation. Sequenced here: unstimulated CD4+ T cells sorted from spleen or lymph node cells, sampled before transplant. The receptor's source is a human donor who was the organ donor for an intestinal transplant. The J gene is TRBJ2-5, the V gene TRBV7-3, with TRBD2 matching over 12 bases. CDR3 loop: CASSSRPTSLAGGAVGETQYF. As DNA, the CDR3 is TGTGCCAGCAGCTCACGACCTACATCCCTAGCGGGGGGGGCGGTCGGCGAGACCCAGTACTTC.